Listed below are T cell receptor beta chains from one sample, sequenced in a study of T-cell memory formation after mild COVID-19. Each CDR3 protein is one row after TCRdb ran MiXCR on the 5' RACE reads. The sample records a few hundred thousand distinct CDR3 sequences, less than 20% being singletons. The sequencing input was PBMCs or a T cell subset sorted from them (not recorded which). The receptors derive from a man between 18 and 29 years old who had mild COVID-19 (a few samples of this study predate the infection). Cell type and time point are not known. Each CDR3 is given with its conserved first and last residue. A D gene is named only where the DNA matches it firmly. Rows may omit the clone size; those that give it use once, few, many or a size class.

j_call v_call clone_size d_call cdr3_aa cdr3_nt
TRBJ2-1 TRBV6-2/TRBV6-3 . TRBD2 CASSYGLSGGVQQFF TGTGCCAGCAGTTACGGGCTTAGCGGGGGGGTCCAGCAGTTCTTC
TRBJ1-1 TRBV5-1 few . CASGYGGTEAFF TGCGCCAGCGGATACGGGGGCACTGAAGCTTTCTTT
TRBJ1-5 TRBV2 many . CASSEAGRDQPQHF TGTGCCAGCAGTGAAGCTGGCAGGGACCAGCCCCAGCATTTT
TRBJ1-2 TRBV9 . . CASSVREGYGYTF TGTGCCAGCAGCGTCAGGGAGGGCTATGGCTACACCTTC
TRBJ1-1 TRBV6-6 . TRBD1 CASSYYQQGALIAFF TGTGCCAGCAGTTACTACCAACAGGGGGCGCTGATTGCTTTCTTT
TRBJ2-2 TRBV3-1 few . CASSQDLGELFF TGTGCCAGCAGCCAAGATCTCGGGGAGCTGTTTTTT
TRBJ2-5 TRBV20-1 few . CSANVAQETQYF TGCAGTGCTAATGTCGCTCAAGAGACCCAGTACTTC
TRBJ2-7 TRBV20-1 few . CSASRGPRSSYEQYF TGCAGTGCTAGTCGGGGGCCTAGGAGCTCCTACGAGCAGTACTTC
TRBJ2-1 TRBV9 few TRBD2 CASSVELGTSGRGEQFF TGTGCCAGCAGCGTAGAGTTGGGGACTAGCGGGCGGGGTGAGCAGTTCTTC
TRBJ2-1 TRBV20-1 . . CSAGGYEQFF TGCAGTGCAGGGGGGTATGAGCAGTTCTTC
TRBJ1-5 TRBV12-3/TRBV12-4 . . CASSIGGATQPQHF TGTGCCAGCAGCATAGGGGGAGCGACGCAGCCCCAGCATTTT